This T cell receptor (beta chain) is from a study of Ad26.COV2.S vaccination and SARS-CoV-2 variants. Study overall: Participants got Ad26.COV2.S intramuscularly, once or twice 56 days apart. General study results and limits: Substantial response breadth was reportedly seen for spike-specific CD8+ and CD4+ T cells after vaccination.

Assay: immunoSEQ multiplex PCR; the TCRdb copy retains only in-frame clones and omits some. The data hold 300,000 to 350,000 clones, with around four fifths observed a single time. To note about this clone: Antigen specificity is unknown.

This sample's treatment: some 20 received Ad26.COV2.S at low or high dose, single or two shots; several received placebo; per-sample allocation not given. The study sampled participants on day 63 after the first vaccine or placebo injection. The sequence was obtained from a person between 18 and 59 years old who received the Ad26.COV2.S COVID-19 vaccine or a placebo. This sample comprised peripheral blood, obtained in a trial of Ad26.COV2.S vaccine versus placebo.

The CDR3 bases are TGCGCCAGCAGCCAAGATCAGTATACAGGGGCGGCTGGAAACACCATATATTTT. It codes for CASSQDQYTGAAGNTIYF. The chain is built from TRBV4-1 and TRBJ1-3; 7 bases line up with TRBD1. There are 18 residues in the CDR3. The V segment lost 0 bases and the J segment 2 bases; nucleotides outside the gene matches: 10. Looked up from germline, CDR1 is MGHRA and CDR2 is YSYEKL.